This T cell receptor beta chain was captured by sequencing in a study of regulatory T cells in long-lasting Graves disease. The study's findings and limits: Between persistent patients, thousands of public clonotypes were shared, exceeding the roughly 920 shared between new patients. Segments TRBV28, TRBJ1-2 and TRBJ2-5 showed preferential usage in persistent disease.

According to the study, TCR beta libraries were built with iRepertoire HTBI primers and CDR3-region Arm-PCR. TCRdb called the multiplex PCR reads again in MiXCR, with one record for every CDR3 protein. In the table there are around 400,000 distinct CDR3 sequences, 12% of which are singletons. This clonotype was detected ten times or more. Its antigen is not identified. Mismatch with germline at one junction end may stem from a read error. Germline lookup yields CDR1 PRHDT and CDR2 FYEKMQ (reference sequence). The CDR3 is 13 amino acids. Specified time point: newly diagnosed GD, antithyroid drugs for less than 3 months. Extracted PBMC RNA gave rise to the TCR library. By American Thyroid Association guidelines, Graves' disease was diagnosed in the cohort. A further study also used this sample, focusing on T cells in Graves' hyperthyroidism and ophthalmopathy.

The chain employs TRBV13 and TRBJ1-2; D ambiguous. This clonotype was sampled from a woman under 30 with Graves disease. This material consisted of peripheral blood mononuclear cells (PBMCs), taken at new diagnosis, from a patient treated with antithyroid drugs. The CDR3, as DNA: TGTGCCAGCAGCTTATCAGTGGACTACGGCTACACCTTC. The encoded protein is CASSLSVDYGYTF.